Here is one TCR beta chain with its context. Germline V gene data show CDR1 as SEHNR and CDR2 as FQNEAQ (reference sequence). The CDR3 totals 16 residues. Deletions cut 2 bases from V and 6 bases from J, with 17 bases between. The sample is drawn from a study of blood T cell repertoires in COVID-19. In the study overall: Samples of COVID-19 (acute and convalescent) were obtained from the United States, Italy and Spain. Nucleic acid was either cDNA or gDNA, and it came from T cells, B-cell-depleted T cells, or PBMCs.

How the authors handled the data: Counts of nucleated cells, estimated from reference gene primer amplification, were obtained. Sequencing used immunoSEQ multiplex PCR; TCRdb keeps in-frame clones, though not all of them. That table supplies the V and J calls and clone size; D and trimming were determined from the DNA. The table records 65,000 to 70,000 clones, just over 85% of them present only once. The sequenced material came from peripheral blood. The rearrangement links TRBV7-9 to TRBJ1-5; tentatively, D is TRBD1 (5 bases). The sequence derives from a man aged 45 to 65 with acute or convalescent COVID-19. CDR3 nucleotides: TGTGCCAGCAGCTTAAGGTCGGCGGGGGTAAGTCAGCCCCAGCATTTT. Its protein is CASSLRSAGVSQPQHF.